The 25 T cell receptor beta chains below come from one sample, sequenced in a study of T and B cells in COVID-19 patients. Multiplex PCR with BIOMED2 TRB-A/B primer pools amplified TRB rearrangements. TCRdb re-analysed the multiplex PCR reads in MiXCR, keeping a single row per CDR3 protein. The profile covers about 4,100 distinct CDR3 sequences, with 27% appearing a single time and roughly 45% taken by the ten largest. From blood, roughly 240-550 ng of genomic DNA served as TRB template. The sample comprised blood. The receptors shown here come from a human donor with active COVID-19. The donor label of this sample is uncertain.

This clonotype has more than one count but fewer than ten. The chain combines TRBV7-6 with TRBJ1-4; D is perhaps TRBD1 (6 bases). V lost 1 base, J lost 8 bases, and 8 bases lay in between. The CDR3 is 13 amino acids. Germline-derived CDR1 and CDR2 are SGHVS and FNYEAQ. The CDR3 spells CASSLGGREKLFF. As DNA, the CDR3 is TGTGCCAGCAGCTTAGGGGGGCGCGAAAAACTGTTTTTT.

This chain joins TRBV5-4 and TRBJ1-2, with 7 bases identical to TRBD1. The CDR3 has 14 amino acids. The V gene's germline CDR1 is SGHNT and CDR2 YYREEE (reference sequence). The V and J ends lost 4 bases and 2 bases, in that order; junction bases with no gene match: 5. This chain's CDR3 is CASSDTGDNYGYTF. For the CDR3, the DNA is TGTGCCAGCAGCGATACAGGGGACAACTATGGCTACACCTTC.

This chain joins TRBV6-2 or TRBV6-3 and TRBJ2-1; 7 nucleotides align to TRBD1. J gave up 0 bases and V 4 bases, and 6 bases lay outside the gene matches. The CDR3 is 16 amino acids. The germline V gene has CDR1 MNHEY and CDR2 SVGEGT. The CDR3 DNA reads TGTGCCAGCAGTTTGCACAGGGGCCGCTCCTACAATGAGCAGTTCTTC. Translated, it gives CASSLHRGRSYNEQFF.

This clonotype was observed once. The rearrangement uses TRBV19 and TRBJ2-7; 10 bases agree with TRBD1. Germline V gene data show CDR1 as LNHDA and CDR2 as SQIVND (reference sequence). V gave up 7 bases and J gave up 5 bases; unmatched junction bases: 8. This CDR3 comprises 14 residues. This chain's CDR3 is CASTQDRGVNEQYF. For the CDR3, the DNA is TGTGCCAGTACCCAGGACAGGGGGGTAAACGAGCAGTACTTC. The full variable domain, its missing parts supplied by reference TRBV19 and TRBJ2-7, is DGGITQSPKYLFRKEGQNVTLSCEQNLNHDAMYWYRQDPGQGLRLIYYSQIVNDFQKGDIAEGYSVSREKKESFPLTVTSAQKNPTAFYLCASTQDRGVNEQYFGPGTRLTVT.

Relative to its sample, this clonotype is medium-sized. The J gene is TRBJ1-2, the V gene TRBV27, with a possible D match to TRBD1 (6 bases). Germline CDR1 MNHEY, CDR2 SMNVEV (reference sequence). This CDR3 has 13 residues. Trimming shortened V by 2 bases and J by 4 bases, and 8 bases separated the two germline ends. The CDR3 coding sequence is TGTGCCAGCAGTTTAGGCAGGGGCTATGGCTACACCTTC. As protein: CASSLGRGYGYTF.

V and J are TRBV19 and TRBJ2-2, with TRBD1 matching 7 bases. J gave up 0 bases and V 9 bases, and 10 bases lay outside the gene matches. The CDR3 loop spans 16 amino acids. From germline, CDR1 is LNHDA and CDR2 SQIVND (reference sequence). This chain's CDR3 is CASVYSGTANTGELFF. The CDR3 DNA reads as TGTGCCAGCGTATACTCCGGGACAGCGAACACCGGGGAGCTGTTTTTT.

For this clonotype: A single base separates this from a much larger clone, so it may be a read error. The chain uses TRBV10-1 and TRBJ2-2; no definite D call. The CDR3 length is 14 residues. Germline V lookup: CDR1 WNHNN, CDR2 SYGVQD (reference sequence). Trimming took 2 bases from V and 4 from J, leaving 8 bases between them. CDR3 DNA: TGCGCCAGCAGTGAGGACTTGCTCACCGGGGAGCTGTTTTTT. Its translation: CASSEDLLTGELFF.

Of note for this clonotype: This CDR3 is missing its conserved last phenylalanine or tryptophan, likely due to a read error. CDR3 residues: CASSWVGGRDTIYI. The DNA for the CDR3 is TGCGCCAGCAGCTGGGTAGGGGGAAGAGACACCATATATATT. This chain connects TRBV5-1 to TRBJ1-3; perhaps TRBD1 as D (6 bases). Trimming left V 3 bases short and J 8 bases short, with 15 bases between. Germline-derived CDR1 and CDR2 are SGHRS and YFSETQ. The CDR3 extends over 14 amino acids.

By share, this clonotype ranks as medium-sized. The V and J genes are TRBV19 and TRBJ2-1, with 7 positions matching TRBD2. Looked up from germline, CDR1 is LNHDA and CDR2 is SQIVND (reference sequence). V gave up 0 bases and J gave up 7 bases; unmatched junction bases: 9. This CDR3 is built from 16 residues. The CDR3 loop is CASSIDGGTTWNEQFF. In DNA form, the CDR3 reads TGTGCCAGTAGTATAGATGGTGGGACTACATGGAATGAGCAGTTCTTC.

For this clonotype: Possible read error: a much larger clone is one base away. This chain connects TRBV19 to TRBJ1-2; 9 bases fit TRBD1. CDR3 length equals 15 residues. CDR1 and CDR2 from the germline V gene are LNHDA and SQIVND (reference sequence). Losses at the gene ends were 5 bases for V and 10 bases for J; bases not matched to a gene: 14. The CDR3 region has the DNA TGTGCCAGTAGTCGATCCGGGACAGGGCCCTGTTTCTACACCTTC. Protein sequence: CASSRSGTGPCFYTF.

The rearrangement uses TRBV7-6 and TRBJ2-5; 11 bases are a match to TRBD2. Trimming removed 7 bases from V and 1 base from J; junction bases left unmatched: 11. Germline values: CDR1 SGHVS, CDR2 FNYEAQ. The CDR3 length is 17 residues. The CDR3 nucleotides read TGTGCCAGCAAACCTCTAGCGGGGGGAGTGGGCCAAGAGACCCAGTACTTC. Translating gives CASKPLAGGVGQETQYF.

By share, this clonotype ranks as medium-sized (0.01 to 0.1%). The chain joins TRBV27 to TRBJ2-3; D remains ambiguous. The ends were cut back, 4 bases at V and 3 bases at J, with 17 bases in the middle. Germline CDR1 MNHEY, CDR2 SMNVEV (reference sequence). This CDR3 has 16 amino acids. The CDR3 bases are TGTGCCAGCAGTTGGACCACTCCGATAGGGACAGATACGCAGTATTTT. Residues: CASSWTTPIGTDTQYF.

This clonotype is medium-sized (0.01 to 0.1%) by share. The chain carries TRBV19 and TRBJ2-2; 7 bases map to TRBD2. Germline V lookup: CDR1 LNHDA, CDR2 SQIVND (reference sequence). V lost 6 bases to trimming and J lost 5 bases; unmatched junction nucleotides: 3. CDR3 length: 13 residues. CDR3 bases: TGTGCCAGTAGGGGAGGGACGACCGGGGAGCTGTTTTTT. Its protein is CASRGGTTGELFF.

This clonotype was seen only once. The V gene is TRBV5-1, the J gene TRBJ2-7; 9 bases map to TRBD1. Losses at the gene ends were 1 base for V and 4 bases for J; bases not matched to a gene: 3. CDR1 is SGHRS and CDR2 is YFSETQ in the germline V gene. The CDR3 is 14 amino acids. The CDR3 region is CASSLKGQGYEQYF. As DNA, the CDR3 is TGCGCCAGCAGCTTGAAGGGACAGGGTTACGAGCAGTACTTC.

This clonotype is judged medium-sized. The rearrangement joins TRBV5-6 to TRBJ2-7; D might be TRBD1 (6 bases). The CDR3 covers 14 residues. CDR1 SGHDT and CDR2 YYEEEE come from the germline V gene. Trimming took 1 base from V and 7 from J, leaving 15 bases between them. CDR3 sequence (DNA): TGTGCCAGCAGCTTGACTGGGACATCCGCGGAGCAGTACTTC. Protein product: CASSLTGTSAEQYF.

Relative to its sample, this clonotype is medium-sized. DNA for the CDR3: TGTGCCAGCTCACCACTGACAGGGTCTAACGAGCAGTACTTC. Its translation is CASSPLTGSNEQYF. This chain links TRBV18 with TRBJ2-7; TRBD1 agrees at 7 bases. Germline V gives CDR1 KGHSH, CDR2 LQKENI. Unmatched junction bases numbered 5, after V lost 1 base and J lost 5 bases. The CDR3 runs 14 residues.

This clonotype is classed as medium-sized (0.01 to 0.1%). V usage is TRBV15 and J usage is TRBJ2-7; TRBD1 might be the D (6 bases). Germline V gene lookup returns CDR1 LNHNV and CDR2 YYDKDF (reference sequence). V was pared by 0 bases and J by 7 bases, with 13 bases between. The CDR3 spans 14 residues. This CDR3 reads CATSREQGGWEQYF. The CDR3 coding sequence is TGTGCCACCAGCAGAGAACAGGGCGGGTGGGAGCAGTACTTC.

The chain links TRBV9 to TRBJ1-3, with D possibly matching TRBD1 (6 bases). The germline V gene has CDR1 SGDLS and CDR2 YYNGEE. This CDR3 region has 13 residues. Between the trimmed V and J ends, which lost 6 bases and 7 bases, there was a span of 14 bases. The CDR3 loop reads CASNRGLDNTIYF. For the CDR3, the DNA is TGTGCCAGCAATCGGGGGCTTGATAACACCATATATTTT. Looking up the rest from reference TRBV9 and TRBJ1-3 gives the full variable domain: DSGVTQTPKHLITATGQRVTLRCSPRSGDLSVYWYQQSLDQGLQFLIQYYNGEERAKGNILERFSAQQFPDLHSELNLSSLELGDSALYFCASNRGLDNTIYFGEGSWLTVV.

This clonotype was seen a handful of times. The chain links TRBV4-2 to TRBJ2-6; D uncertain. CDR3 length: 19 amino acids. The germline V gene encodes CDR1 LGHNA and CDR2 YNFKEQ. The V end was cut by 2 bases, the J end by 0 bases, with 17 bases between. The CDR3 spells CASSQRRRTASSGANVLTF. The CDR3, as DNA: TGTGCCAGCAGCCAAAGGCGAAGAACCGCCAGCTCTGGGGCCAACGTCCTGACTTTC.

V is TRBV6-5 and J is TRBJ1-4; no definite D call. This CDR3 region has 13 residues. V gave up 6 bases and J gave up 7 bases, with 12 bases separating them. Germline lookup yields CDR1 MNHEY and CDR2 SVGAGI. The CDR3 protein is CASSGRRGEKLFF. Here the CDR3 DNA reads TGTGCCAGCAGCGGGCGTCGGGGTGAAAAACTGTTTTTT.

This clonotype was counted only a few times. The CDR3 bases are TGCGCCAGCAGCTTGGTAGGACAGACCTACGAGCAGTACTTC. Translation gives CASSLVGQTYEQYF. The chain couples TRBV5-1 to TRBJ2-7; D is possibly TRBD1 (6 bases). The CDR3 consists of 14 residues. Trimming left V 0 bases short and J 2 bases short, with 9 bases between. Germline V gene data show CDR1 as SGHRS and CDR2 as YFSETQ.

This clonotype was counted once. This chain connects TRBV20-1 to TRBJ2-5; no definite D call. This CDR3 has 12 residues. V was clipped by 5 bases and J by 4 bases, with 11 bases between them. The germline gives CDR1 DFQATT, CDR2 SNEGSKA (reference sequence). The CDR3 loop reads CSAGAPGETQYF. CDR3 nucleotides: TGCAGTGCTGGAGCGCCGGGAGAGACCCAGTACTTC.

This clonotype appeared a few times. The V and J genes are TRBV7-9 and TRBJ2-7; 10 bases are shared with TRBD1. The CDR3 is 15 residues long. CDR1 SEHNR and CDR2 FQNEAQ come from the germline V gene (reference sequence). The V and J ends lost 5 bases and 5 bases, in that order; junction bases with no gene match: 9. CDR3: CASSPDRGSWNEQYF. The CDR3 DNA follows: TGTGCCAGCAGCCCGGACAGGGGGTCTTGGAACGAGCAGTACTTC. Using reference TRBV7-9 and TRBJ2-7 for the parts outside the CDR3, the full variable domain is DTGVSQNPRHKITKRGQNVTFRCDPISEHNRLYWYRQTLGQGPEFLTYFQNEAQLEKSRLLSDRFSAERPKGSFSTLEIQRTEQGDSAMYLCASSPDRGSWNEQYFGPGTRLTVT.

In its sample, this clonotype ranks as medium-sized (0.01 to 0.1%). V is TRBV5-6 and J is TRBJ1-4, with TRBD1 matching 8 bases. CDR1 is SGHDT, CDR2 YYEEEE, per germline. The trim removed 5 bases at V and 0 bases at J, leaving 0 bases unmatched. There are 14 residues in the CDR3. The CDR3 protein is CASRTGATNEKLFF. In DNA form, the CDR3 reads TGTGCCAGCAGGACAGGGGCAACTAATGAAAAACTGTTTTTT.

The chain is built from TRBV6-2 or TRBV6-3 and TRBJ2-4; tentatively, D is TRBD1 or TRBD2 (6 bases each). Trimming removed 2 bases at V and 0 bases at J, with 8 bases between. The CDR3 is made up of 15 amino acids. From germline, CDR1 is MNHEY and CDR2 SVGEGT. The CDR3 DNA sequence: TGTGCCAGCAGTTACCGGGGGCTAGCCAAAAACATTCAGTACTTC. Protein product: CASSYRGLAKNIQYF.